This T cell receptor beta chain was identified in a study of a mutant IDH1 vaccine in newly diagnosed glioma (dated by TCRdb to the early 2020s). About the investigation overall: In the chemotherapy-containing groups, vaccination started alongside temozolomide cycles, whereas in patients who had radiotherapy alone it started 4-6 weeks after radiotherapy. Of the 32 patients who were treated, approximately 60% were male and approximately 40% were female, and the mean age was around 43 years. Before enrollment, patients had received standard therapy of radiotherapy alone, temozolomide alone, or radiochemotherapy with temozolomide; most received the combination. The week-35 safety follow-up took place at visit V12, and the week-47 end of study took place at visit V13. Peripheral blood was collected at six visits: V03 (baseline), V05, V07, V10, V12 and V13. Longitudinal TCRB deep sequencing was done for some 26 treated patients, wherever samples were available for exploratory analyses. Broad study findings and their caveats: Across multiple MHC alleles, vaccine-induced immune responses were seen in around 93% of patients. The authors noted that analyses of patient blood samples could not be reproduced because of sample limitations. Selection of PBMC samples for TCRB deep sequencing was based on availability. Pseudoprogression seemed to be unrelated to changes in the top peripheral T cell clonotypes found by TCRB sequencing.

The time point label, read with the paper, signifies: week 47, end of study. Each vaccine dose was 300 ug of a 20-mer mutant IDH1 peptide in Montanide, given subcutaneously with topical imiquimod. Patients received eight vaccinations in weeks 1, 3, 5, 7, 11, 15, 19 and 23, corresponding to visits V03 through V10. Newly diagnosed WHO grade 3 or 4 IDH1-mutant astrocytomas showing loss of nuclear ATRX were present in the donors. The samples were drawn from NOA16, a multicentre, single-arm, open-label phase I trial in Germany that tested a mutant IDH1 peptide vaccine in humans for the first time. Genomic DNA for TCRB sequencing was extracted from EDTA blood using the DNeasy Blood and Tissue Kit. As for this clone: Its binding antigen is unknown. No base quality values were provided; no much bigger clone lies one nucleotide off.

CDR3 length: 14 amino acids, cysteine to phenylalanine. Of all the DNA, just the CDR3 is kept, 42 bases in frame from base 1. V has 3 bases trimmed and J has 2 bases trimmed; junction bases matching no gene number 3. Based on the germline V gene, the CDR1 and CDR2 sequences are SGHRS and YFSETQ. Library preparation was by the immunoSEQ multiplex PCR assay. Following the manufacturer's protocol, the hsTCRB Kit was used to amplify rearranged TCR beta chain sequences. TCRB libraries were sequenced on an Illumina MiSeq. The original pipeline was this. The kit vendor's proprietary platform handled demultiplexing, trimming and gene mapping. TCRdb re-hosts the immuneACCESS table, in-frame sequences only. Its copies lack some clones; in the studies checked, an unresolved V gene accounts for under half of them, and the cause for the rest is not known. V, J and clone size are taken as reported in that table, and D and trimming were inferred from the DNA itself. The sample table shows about 55,000 clones, and roughly 72% are seen once. Jointly, the top ten make up over 4% of the sample.

The specimen was PBMCs, collected from a glioma patient whose treatment included an IDH1 peptide vaccine. This receptor was obtained from a woman in her thirties or forties with glioma. Some clones in this sample may be carry-over from other donors' samples. The chain couples TRBV5-1 to TRBJ2-7, with TRBD1 identical over 9 junction bases. CDR3 protein: CASSSRQGAYEQYF. The nucleotide sequence is given as TGCGCCAGCAGCTCCAGACAGGGGGCCTACGAGCAGTACTTC.